This TCR beta chain was captured in a study of blood T cell repertoires in COVID-19. The CDR3 extends over 14 amino acids. Trimming took 4 bases from V and 2 from J, leaving 12 bases between them. Germline V gene sequence: CDR1 SGHTA, CDR2 FQGNSA. In the original workflow: Counts of nucleated cells, estimated from reference gene primer amplification, were obtained. Here immunoSEQ multiplex PCR was the method, and the copy in TCRdb shows in-frame clones only, minus some. That table furnishes V, J and clone size, whereas the DNA furnished D and trimming. Altogether about 180,000 clones are present, roughly 86% being singletons, with the ten largest covering less than 3.5%.

The sequenced sample was peripheral blood. This chain connects TRBV7-2 to TRBJ2-7; tentatively, D is TRBD1 (6 bases). The TCR sequence derives from a woman aged 25 to 39 with active or convalescent COVID-19. The CDR3 reads CASSWSRDTYEQYF. The CDR3 DNA reads as TGTGCCAGCAGCTGGAGTCGGGACACCTACGAGCAGTACTTC.